The 23 T cell receptor beta chains listed next were all sequenced from one sample in a study of cytomegalovirus exposure and HLA in healthy donors. The PCR had 60 Vbeta and 13 Jbeta primers. The data were produced by immunoSEQ multiplex PCR, yet TCRdb's version contains in-frame clones alone and is incomplete. The table shows about 140,000 clones, with 77% occurring only once. The sample consisted of PBMCs. Receptors originate from a female donor in good health and CMV-seronegative.

The J gene is TRBJ2-5, the V gene TRBV20-1, with D perhaps TRBD2 (6 bases). Germline-derived CDR1 and CDR2 are DFQATT and SNEGSKA (reference sequence). The CDR3 has 11 residues. V was pared by 2 bases and J by 7 bases, with 8 bases between. CDR3 amino acids: CSARRGGTQYF. In DNA, the CDR3 is TGCAGTGCTAGACGGGGAGGGACCCAGTACTTC.

This chain joins TRBV5-4 and TRBJ2-5, with D tentatively TRBD2 (6 bases). The DNA end is more similar to TRBJ2-7, so the J call may be wrong. Germline CDR1 reads SGHNT; CDR2 reads YYREEE (reference sequence). There are 16 residues in the CDR3. The CDR3 DNA sequence: TGTGCCAGCAGCTTGGGAACTGGCGGGGCTAACTACGAGCAGTACTTC. Protein: CASSLGTGGANYEQYF.

V gene TRBV29-1 combines with J gene TRBJ1-4, with D tentatively TRBD1 (6 bases). Germline V gene sequence: CDR1 SQVTM, CDR2 ANQGSEA. V gave up 7 bases and J gave up 6 bases, with 12 bases separating them. The CDR3 has 12 amino acids. The CDR3 sequence: CSAQGPDEKLFF. In DNA, the CDR3 is TGCAGCGCACAGGGTCCGGATGAAAAACTGTTTTTT.

The chain carries TRBV30 and TRBJ2-5, with 10 bases identical to TRBD2. Germline V gene data show CDR1 as GTSNPN and CDR2 as SVGIG (reference sequence). The CDR3 loop spans 14 amino acids. The V and J ends lost 0 bases and 5 bases, in that order; junction bases with no gene match: 3. This chain's CDR3 is CAWSVLAGVETQYF. The DNA of the CDR3 is TGTGCCTGGAGTGTGCTAGCGGGAGTGGAGACCCAGTACTTC.

The chain carries TRBV5-1 and TRBJ1-4, with D unclear. V lost 3 bases and J lost 0, with 9 bases in between. The CDR3 consists of 15 residues. Germline values: CDR1 SGHRS, CDR2 YFSETQ. The CDR3 sequence is CASSSLRATNEKLFF. In nucleotides, the CDR3 is TGCGCCAGCAGCTCCCTCCGCGCAACTAATGAAAAACTGTTTTTT.

The chain joins TRBV7-9 to TRBJ1-1; D possibly corresponds to TRBD1 (5 bases). The germline V gene encodes CDR1 SEHNR and CDR2 FQNEAQ (reference sequence). The CDR3 is 14 residues long. Trimming removed 2 bases from V and 7 bases from J, with 14 bases in between. In nucleotides, the CDR3 is TGTGCCAGCAGCTTAAGCTACCCACAGGTTGAAGCTTTCTTT. Amino acid sequence: CASSLSYPQVEAFF.

The chain recombines TRBV9 with TRBJ1-2; D gene unclear. Trimming left V 1 base short and J 0 bases short, with 16 bases between. This CDR3 region has 17 residues. The germline V gene has CDR1 SGDLS and CDR2 YYNGEE. CDR3 sequence (DNA): TGTGCCAGCAGCGTATTTGGCAGGATTACAGCTAACTATGGCTACACCTTC. It translates to CASSVFGRITANYGYTF. Looking up the rest from reference TRBV9 and TRBJ1-2 gives the full variable domain: DSGVTQTPKHLITATGQRVTLRCSPRSGDLSVYWYQQSLDQGLQFLIQYYNGEERAKGNILERFSAQQFPDLHSELNLSSLELGDSALYFCASSVFGRITANYGYTFGSGTRLTVV.

This clone was counted a few times. The CDR3 DNA is TGTGCCAGCAGCGTACAGGGGGTCGGGACTGAAGCTTTCTTT. Amino acid sequence: CASSVQGVGTEAFF. The V call is TRBV6-5, the J call TRBJ1-1, with 8 bases matching TRBD1. Looked up from germline, CDR1 is MNHEY and CDR2 is SVGAGI. V lost 6 bases to trimming and J lost 5 bases; unmatched junction nucleotides: 8. This CDR3 spans 14 amino acids.

The rearrangement links TRBV18 to TRBJ1-1; TRBD1 agrees at 8 bases. Germline-derived CDR1 and CDR2 are KGHSH and LQKENI. This CDR3 region has 17 residues. Germline trimming cut 4 bases from V and 1 base from J; bases unmatched to any gene: 11. The CDR3, as DNA: TGTGCCAGCTCACTCGCAGGGGGCAGGGGGGCGAACACTGAAGCTTTCTTT. Its translation is CASSLAGGRGANTEAFF.

The chain employs TRBV5-1 and TRBJ2-5; D possibly corresponds to TRBD2 (6 bases). Trimming took 7 bases from V and 5 from J, leaving 18 bases between them. This CDR3 spans 14 amino acids. Per the germline V gene, CDR1 is SGHRS and CDR2 is YFSETQ. For the CDR3, the DNA is TGCGCCAGCGGTAGCGGAGGGAGTAGGGAGACCCAGTACTTC. Translation: CASGSGGSRETQYF.

The rearrangement uses TRBV27 and TRBJ2-1; possibly TRBD1 for D (6 bases). CDR3 length equals 17 residues. The germline CDR1 and CDR2 sequences are MNHEY and SMNVEV (reference sequence). Trimming left V 6 bases short and J 4 bases short, with 22 bases between. The DNA for the CDR3 is TGTGCCAGCAGCCCGAGGGACACAACGGTAGGTTACAATGAGCAGTTCTTC. This encodes CASSPRDTTVGYNEQFF.

V gene TRBV19 combines with J gene TRBJ1-2, with D perhaps matching TRBD1 (5 bases). CDR3 size: 15 residues. Trimming removed 3 bases at V and 1 base at J, with 12 bases between. Germline values: CDR1 LNHDA, CDR2 SQIVND (reference sequence). The CDR3 DNA sequence: TGTGCCAGTAGTATGGAGGGGTTAAGTAACTATGGCTACACCTTC. Translating it yields CASSMEGLSNYGYTF.

This clone has just a few counts. The chain carries TRBV27 and TRBJ1-1; 11 bases line up with TRBD1. The CDR3 length is 15 residues. From germline, CDR1 is MNHEY and CDR2 SMNVEV (reference sequence). Germline trimming cut 2 bases from V and 5 bases from J; bases unmatched to any gene: 4. Here the CDR3 DNA reads TGTGCCAGCAGTTTAGGGACAGGGGGAGGGACTGAAGCTTTCTTT. As protein: CASSLGTGGGTEAFF.

This sequence joins TRBV6-5 and TRBJ1-2, with D perhaps TRBD1 (6 bases). Per the germline V gene, CDR1 is MNHEY and CDR2 is SVGAGI. The CDR3 is 12 residues long. V was pared by 5 bases and J by 7 bases, with 11 bases between. The CDR3, as DNA: TGTGCCAGCAGTGACTACAGGGTTGGCTACACCTTC. Amino acid sequence: CASSDYRVGYTF.

The chain uses TRBV7-2 and TRBJ2-7; unclear D gene. The germline V gene has CDR1 SGHTA and CDR2 FQGNSA. V gave up 4 bases and J gave up 4 bases, with 14 bases separating them. The CDR3 sequence is 14 residues long. CDR3 DNA: TGTGCCAGCAGCTCCCCCCAGATAATATACGAGCAGTACTTC. It encodes CASSSPQIIYEQYF.

CDR3 nucleotide sequence: TGTGCCAGCAGCTTGATGACAGGGGCCGAAAAACTGTTTTTT. This translates into CASSLMTGAEKLFF. The rearrangement uses TRBV28 and TRBJ1-4, with 8 bases aligning to TRBD1. CDR1 MDHEN and CDR2 SYDVKM come from the germline V gene. The CDR3 consists of 14 residues. Trimming cost V 6 bases and J 8 bases; bases outside gene matches: 8. Drawing the rest from reference TRBV28 and TRBJ1-4, the complete variable domain is DVKVTQSSRYLVKRTGEKVFLECVQDMDHENMFWYRQDPGLGLRLIYFSYDVKMKEKGDIPEGYSVSREKKERFSLILESASTNQTSMYLCASSLMTGAEKLFFGSGTQLSVL.

J is TRBJ2-3 and V is TRBV2, with 11 bases fitting TRBD2. The V and J ends lost 4 bases and 3 bases, in that order; junction bases with no gene match: 3. CDR3 length equals 15 residues. CDR1 and CDR2 from the germline V gene are SNHLY and FYNNEI. The CDR3 loop is CASSVASGGTDTQYF. In DNA form, the CDR3 reads TGTGCCAGCAGTGTCGCTAGCGGGGGGACAGATACGCAGTATTTT.

In its sample, this clone was seen a few times. V usage is TRBV6-1 and J usage is TRBJ1-1; D gene unclear. Germline loops: CDR1 MNHNS, CDR2 SASEGT. V lost 7 bases and J 5 bases, leaving 17 bases between the germline ends. The CDR3 contains 14 residues. The CDR3 DNA follows: TGTGCCAGCACCGAACGGGGAGGAGGGACTGAAGCTTTCTTT. Translated: CASTERGGGTEAFF.

The chain has TRBV9 and TRBJ1-2, with D possibly matching TRBD1 (5 bases). This CDR3 has 14 residues. Per germline, CDR1 SGDLS and CDR2 YYNGEE. V gave up 0 bases and J gave up 0 bases, with 6 bases separating them. The CDR3 nucleotides are TGTGCCAGCAGCGTAGCGACAGCTAACTATGGCTACACCTTC. Encoded protein: CASSVATANYGYTF.

This chain uses TRBV29-1 with TRBJ1-1, with D maybe TRBD1 (6 bases). Trimming stripped 6 bases from V and 4 bases from J, with 18 bases between. The CDR3 is 14 amino acids. CDR1 is SQVTM and CDR2 is ANQGSEA in the germline V gene. The CDR3 reads CSVLKQGGGTEAFF. Here the CDR3 DNA reads TGCAGCGTGCTCAAACAGGGTGGGGGCACTGAAGCTTTCTTT.

The chain has TRBV10-3 and TRBJ2-3, with a tentative D call TRBD1 (7 bases). In germline, CDR1 is ENHRY, CDR2 SYGVKD. The CDR3 extends over 16 amino acids. Deletions cut 7 bases from V and 1 base from J, with 18 bases between. The CDR3 nucleotides read TGTGCCATCATGCGAACAGGGGAGGTGGGCACAGATACGCAGTATTTT. This encodes CAIMRTGEVGTDTQYF.

This clone was counted between two and nine times. The V call is TRBV11-2, the J call TRBJ2-7, with 7 bases aligning to TRBD1. After removal of 5 bases from V and 2 bases from J, the junction contained 9 bases not matched to a gene. The CDR3 loop spans 15 amino acids. From germline, CDR1 is SGHAT and CDR2 FQNNGV. The CDR3 reads CASSLHNRGTYEQYF. In nucleotides, the CDR3 is TGTGCCAGCAGCCTACACAACAGGGGTACCTACGAGCAGTACTTC. Filled out from reference TRBV11-2 and TRBJ2-7, the complete variable domain reads EAGVAQSPRYKIIEKRQSVAFWCNPISGHATLYWYQQILGQGPKLLIQFQNNGVVDDSQLPKDRFSAERLKGVDSTLKIQPAKLEDSAVYLCASSLHNRGTYEQYFGPGTRLTVT.

V gene TRBV10-1 combines with J gene TRBJ1-5, with D tentatively TRBD1 (5 bases). The CDR3 has 12 residues. V was pared by 6 bases and J by 9 bases, with 12 bases between. Germline values: CDR1 WNHNN, CDR2 SYGVQD (reference sequence). The CDR3 loop is CASSQTVWPQHF. Written as DNA, the CDR3 is TGCGCCAGCAGCCAGACAGTTTGGCCCCAGCATTTT.